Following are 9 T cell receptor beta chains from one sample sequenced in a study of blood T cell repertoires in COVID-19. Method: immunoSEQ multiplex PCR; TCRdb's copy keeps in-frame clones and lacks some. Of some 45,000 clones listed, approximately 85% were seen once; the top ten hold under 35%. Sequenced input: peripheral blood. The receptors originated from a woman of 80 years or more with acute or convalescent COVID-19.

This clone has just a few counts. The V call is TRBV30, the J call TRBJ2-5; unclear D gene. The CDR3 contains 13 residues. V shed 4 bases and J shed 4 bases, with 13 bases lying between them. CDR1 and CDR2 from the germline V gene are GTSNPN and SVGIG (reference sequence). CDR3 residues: CAWNPLPGETQYF. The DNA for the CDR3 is TGTGCCTGGAACCCGTTGCCGGGAGAGACCCAGTACTTC.

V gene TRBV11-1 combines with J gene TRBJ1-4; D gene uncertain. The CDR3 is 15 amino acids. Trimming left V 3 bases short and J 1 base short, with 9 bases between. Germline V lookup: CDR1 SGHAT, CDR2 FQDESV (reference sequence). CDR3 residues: CASSFAEGTNEKLFF. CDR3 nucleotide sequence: TGTGCCAGCAGCTTCGCAGAGGGAACTAATGAAAAACTGTTTTTT.

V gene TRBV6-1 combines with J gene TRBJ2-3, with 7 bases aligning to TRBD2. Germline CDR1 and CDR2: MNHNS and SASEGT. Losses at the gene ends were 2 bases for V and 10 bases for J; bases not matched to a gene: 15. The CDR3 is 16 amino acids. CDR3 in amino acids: CASSELVNERGRAQYF. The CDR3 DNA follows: TGTGCCAGCAGTGAATTAGTTAATGAGCGGGGTAGGGCGCAGTATTTT.

For the CDR3, the DNA is TGTGCCAGCACTGCGGGAGGGCCCTACGAGCAGTACTTC. Encoded protein: CASTAGGPYEQYF. This chain joins TRBV12-3 or TRBV12-4 and TRBJ2-7; 9 positions match TRBD2. This CDR3 is built from 13 residues. The V gene end was trimmed by 7 bases and the J gene end by 2 bases; junction bases not matched to a gene: 3.

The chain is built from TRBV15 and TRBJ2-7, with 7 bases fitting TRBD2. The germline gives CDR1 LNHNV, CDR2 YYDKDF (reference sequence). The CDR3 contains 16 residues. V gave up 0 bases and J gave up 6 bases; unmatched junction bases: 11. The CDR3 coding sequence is TGTGCCACCAGCAGAGATCGGGGGGACGCCCCGGGCGAGCAGTACTTC. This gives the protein CATSRDRGDAPGEQYF.

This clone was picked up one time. In nucleotides, the CDR3 is TGTGCCAGCAACAAAAAGACAGGATCCTACGAGCAGTACTTC. Translated: CASNKKTGSYEQYF. The genes are TRBV28 and TRBJ2-7; possible D gene TRBD1, 6 bases. In germline, CDR1 is MDHEN, CDR2 SYDVKM. CDR3 length equals 14 residues. V lost 7 bases, J lost 1 base, and 14 bases lay in between.

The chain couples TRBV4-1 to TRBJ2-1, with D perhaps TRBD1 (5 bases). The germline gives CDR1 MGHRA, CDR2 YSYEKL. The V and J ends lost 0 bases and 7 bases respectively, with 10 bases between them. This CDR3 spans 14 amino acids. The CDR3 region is CASSQETQANEQFF. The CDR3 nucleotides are TGCGCCAGCAGCCAAGAAACACAGGCAAATGAGCAGTTCTTC.

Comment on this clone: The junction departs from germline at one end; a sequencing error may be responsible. This CDR3 is CASSLTGANAGELFF. In DNA form, the CDR3 reads TGTGCCAGCAGCTTGACAGGGGCGAACGCCGGGGAGCTGTTTTTT. This chain connects TRBV6-5 to TRBJ2-2; 8 nucleotides agree with TRBD1. CDR3 size: 15 residues. Per the germline V gene, CDR1 is MNHEY and CDR2 is SVGAGI.

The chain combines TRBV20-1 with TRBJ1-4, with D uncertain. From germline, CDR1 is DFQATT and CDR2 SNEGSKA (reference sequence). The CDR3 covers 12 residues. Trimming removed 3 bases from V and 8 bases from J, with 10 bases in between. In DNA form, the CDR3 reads TGCAGTGCTAGTTACTCTATCGAAAAACTGTTTTTT. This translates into CSASYSIEKLFF.